A selection of T cell receptor delta chains follows, all from one sample in a study of Vδ1+ human thymocytes. TCRdb re-analyzed the multiplex PCR reads via CATT. The sample lists around 60,000 delta-chain clones, around 16% occurring once. The sample comprised Vdelta1+ gamma-delta thymocytes from the thymus. All receptors derive from a girl in the first two years of life who had congenital heart surgery. CDR3s include the opening cysteine and the closing phenylalanine or tryptophan. D genes are given only for firm matches. Some rows mark clone size as missing; the rest say once, few, many or name a class of expanded clone.

D gene: .; clone size: .; J gene: TRDJ1; V gene: TRDV2; CDR3 protein: CASCGLLAYTDKLIF; CDR3 DNA: TGTGCCTCCTGTGGGCTTCTGGCGTACACCGATAAACTCATCTTT
D gene: TRDD3; clone size: .; J gene: TRDJ1; V gene: TRDV1; CDR3 protein: CALGESPGGYTDKLIF; CDR3 DNA: TGTGCTCTTGGGGAGTCACCTGGGGGATACACCGATAAACTCATCTTT
D gene: TRDD3; clone size: many; J gene: TRDJ1; V gene: TRDV2; CDR3 protein: CACDTPVVGDKARTDKLIF; CDR3 DNA: TGTGCCTGTGACACCCCCGTGGTGGGGGATAAAGCGCGGACCGATAAACTCATCTTT
D gene: .; clone size: .; J gene: TRDJ1; V gene: TRDV1; CDR3 protein: CALGELGTYTDKLIF; CDR3 DNA: TGTGCTCTTGGGGAACTGGGGACGTACACCGATAAACTCATCTTT
D gene: TRDD3; clone size: .; J gene: TRDJ1; V gene: TRDV1; CDR3 protein: CALGDATGGNYTDKLIF; CDR3 DNA: TGTGCTCTTGGGGACGCGACTGGGGGAAATTACACCGATAAACTCATCTTT
D gene: TRDD3; clone size: .; J gene: TRDJ1; V gene: TRDV1; CDR3 protein: CALVTYGSVLGVDTDKLIF; CDR3 DNA: TGTGCTCTTGTGACCTACGGCAGTGTACTGGGGGTCGACACCGATAAACTCATCTTT
D gene: .; clone size: .; J gene: TRDJ1; V gene: TRDV1; CDR3 protein: CALGELRSRINTDKLIF; CDR3 DNA: TGTGCTCTTGGGGAACTTCGTTCGCGAATTAACACCGATAAACTCATCTTT
D gene: TRDD3; clone size: .; J gene: TRDJ1; V gene: TRDV1; CDR3 protein: CALGVATLGDGELIF; CDR3 DNA: TGTGCTCTTGGGGTAGCTACGCTGGGGGACGGAGAACTCATCTTT
D gene: TRDD3; clone size: few; J gene: TRDJ1; V gene: TRDV1; CDR3 protein: CALGQTSDGGYQSTDKLIF; CDR3 DNA: TGTGCTCTTGGCCAAACCTCGGATGGGGGATACCAGTCTACCGATAAACTCATCTTT
D gene: TRDD3; clone size: .; J gene: TRDJ1; V gene: TRDV1; CDR3 protein: CALGELLRGTGGLDTDKLIF; CDR3 DNA: TGTGCTCTTGGGGAACTCCTACGGGGTACTGGGGGATTGGATACCGATAAACTCATCTTT
D gene: TRDD3; clone size: few; J gene: TRDJ1; V gene: TRDV1; CDR3 protein: CALGEWSSRYSPGGPGTDKLIF; CDR3 DNA: TGTGCTCTTGGGGAATGGTCCTCTCGATACAGTCCTGGGGGGCCGGGCACCGATAAACTCATCTTT
D gene: TRDD3; clone size: few; J gene: TRDJ1; V gene: TRDV1; CDR3 protein: CALGELGGSGTDKPIF; CDR3 DNA: TGTGCTCTTGGGGAACTCGGGGGATCCGGCACCGATAAACCCATCTTT
D gene: TRDD3; clone size: few; J gene: TRDJ1; V gene: TRDV1; CDR3 protein: CALGELEALPKYWGIPRYTDKLIF; CDR3 DNA: TGTGCTCTTGGGGAATTGGAGGCCCTTCCTAAGTACTGGGGGATCCCAAGGTACACCGATAAACTCATCTTT
D gene: .; clone size: once; J gene: TRDJ1; V gene: TRAV29/DV5; CDR3 protein: CAAAVLLGSFYTDKLIF; CDR3 DNA: TGTGCCGCAGCTGTCCTACTGGGGAGTTTTTACACCGATAAACTCATCTTT
D gene: TRDD3; clone size: .; J gene: TRDJ1; V gene: TRDV1; CDR3 protein: CALGPNGGPVVLGAHTDKLIF; CDR3 DNA: TGTGCTCTTGGGCCTAATGGGGGCCCTGTTGTGCTGGGGGCCCATACCGATAAACTCATCTTT
D gene: .; clone size: .; J gene: TRDJ1; V gene: TRDV1; CDR3 protein: CALGTQGGDPEDKLIF; CDR3 DNA: TGTGCTCTTGGGACCCAGGGGGGAGACCCTGAGGATAAACTCATCTTT
D gene: TRDD3; clone size: .; J gene: TRDJ1; V gene: TRDV1; CDR3 protein: CALGPTGGLYTDKLIF; CDR3 DNA: TGTGCTCTTGGACCTACTGGGGGATTGTACACCGATAAACTCATCTTT
D gene: TRDD3; clone size: .; J gene: TRDJ1; V gene: TRDV1; CDR3 protein: CALGELTRTRSWGIPDKLIF; CDR3 DNA: TGTGCTCTTGGGGAACTGACTCGGACTCGGAGCTGGGGGATACCCGATAAACTCATCTTT
D gene: TRDD3; clone size: .; J gene: TRDJ1; V gene: TRDV1; CDR3 protein: CALGLKWATALGVDKLIF; CDR3 DNA: TGTGCTCTTGGACTAAAATGGGCTACGGCCCTGGGGGTGGACAAACTCATCTTT
D gene: .; clone size: .; J gene: TRDJ1; V gene: TRDV1; CDR3 protein: CALGGPGGYLDKLIF; CDR3 DNA: TGTGCTCTTGGGGGGCCCGGCGGATACCTTGATAAACTCATCTTT
D gene: TRDD3; clone size: few; J gene: TRDJ1; V gene: TRDV1; CDR3 protein: CALGERSRDGYWGIQGRTDKLIF; CDR3 DNA: TGTGCTCTTGGGGAACGTTCCCGAGACGGTTACTGGGGGATACAAGGGAGGACCGATAAACTCATCTTT
D gene: TRDD3; clone size: .; J gene: TRDJ1; V gene: TRDV1; CDR3 protein: CALGELAFPVTLGDFTDKLIF; CDR3 DNA: TGTGCTCTTGGGGAACTGGCCTTCCCCGTTACACTGGGGGATTTCACCGATAAACTCATCTTT
D gene: TRDD3; clone size: few; J gene: TRDJ1; V gene: TRDV2; CDR3 protein: CACDLHVLGDTRNDKLIF; CDR3 DNA: TGTGCCTGTGACTTACATGTACTGGGGGATACGCGAAACGATAAACTCATCTTT
D gene: TRDD3; clone size: few; J gene: TRDJ1; V gene: TRDV1; CDR3 protein: CALGELGRTGGLYTDKLIF; CDR3 DNA: TGTGCTCTTGGGGAACTTGGTCGGACTGGGGGACTGTACACCGATAAACTCATCTTT
D gene: TRDD3; clone size: .; J gene: TRDJ1; V gene: TRDV1; CDR3 protein: CALGETSWVTGIVGDKLIF; CDR3 DNA: TGTGCTCTTGGGGAAACCTCGTGGGTAACGGGGATAGTGGGCGATAAACTCATCTTT
D gene: TRDD3; clone size: .; J gene: TRDJ1; V gene: TRDV1; CDR3 protein: CALGPPSRHLITGGDTTDKLIF; CDR3 DNA: TGTGCTCTTGGGCCTCCTTCCCGCCACCTCATAACTGGGGGAGATACCACCGATAAACTCATCTTT
D gene: TRDD3; clone size: .; J gene: TRDJ1; V gene: TRDV2; CDR3 protein: CACDTGGPGGIGSYTDKLIF; CDR3 DNA: TGTGCCTGTGACACCGGCGGGCCGGGGGGGATAGGGTCGTACACCGATAAACTCATCTTT
D gene: TRDD3; clone size: few; J gene: TRDJ1; V gene: TRDV1; CDR3 protein: CALGELGLRDWGIQGTDKLIF; CDR3 DNA: TGTGCTCTTGGGGAACTTGGCCTAAGGGACTGGGGGATACAGGGGACCGATAAACTCATCTTT
D gene: .; clone size: few; J gene: TRDJ1; V gene: TRDV1; CDR3 protein: CALGELGFLQAWRSYHKLIF; CDR3 DNA: TGTGCTCTTGGGGAACTGGGCTTCTTGCAAGCGTGGAGGTCCTACCACAAACTCATCTTT
D gene: TRDD3; clone size: .; J gene: TRDJ1; V gene: TRDV1; CDR3 protein: CALGEQGTYVGLGDTDKLIF; CDR3 DNA: TGTGCTCTTGGGGAACAAGGCACTTACGTGGGACTGGGGGATACGGATAAACTCATCTTT
D gene: TRDD3; clone size: .; J gene: TRDJ1; V gene: TRDV1; CDR3 protein: CALGELPTGVAFLRGFLGDTDTDKLIF; CDR3 DNA: TGTGCTCTTGGGGAACTCCCGACGGGCGTGGCCTTCCTACGGGGGTTTCTGGGGGATACGGACACCGATAAACTCATCTTT
D gene: TRDD2; clone size: few; J gene: TRDJ1; V gene: TRDV1; CDR3 protein: CALGEKGLPTIWTDKLIF; CDR3 DNA: TGTGCTCTTGGGGAAAAGGGCCTTCCTACGATTTGGACCGATAAACTCATCTTT